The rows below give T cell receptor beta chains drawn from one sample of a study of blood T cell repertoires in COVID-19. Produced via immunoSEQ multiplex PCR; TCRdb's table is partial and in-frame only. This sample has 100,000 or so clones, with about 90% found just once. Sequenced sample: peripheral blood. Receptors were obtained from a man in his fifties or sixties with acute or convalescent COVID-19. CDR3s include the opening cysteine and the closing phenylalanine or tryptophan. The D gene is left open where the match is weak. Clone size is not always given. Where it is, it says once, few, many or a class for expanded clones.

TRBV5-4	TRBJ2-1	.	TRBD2	TGTGCCAGCAGCATCCTCAGACTAGCGGGGGGTAATGAGCAGTTCTTC	CASSILRLAGGNEQFF
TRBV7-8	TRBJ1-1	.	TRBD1	TGTGCCAGCAGCTTATCGGGACAGATGAACACTGAAGCTTTCTTT	CASSLSGQMNTEAFF
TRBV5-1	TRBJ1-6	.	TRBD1	TGCGCCAGCAGGCTCGGGACAGGGGATAATTCACCCCTCCACTTT	CASRLGTGDNSPLHF
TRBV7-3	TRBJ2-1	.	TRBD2	TGTGCCAGCAGCTTAAGCGGCGGGGGAGACTCCTACAATGAGCAGTTCTTC	CASSLSGGGDSYNEQFF
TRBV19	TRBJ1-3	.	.	TGTGCCATCACGTCGGGATCTGGAAACACCATATATTTT	CAITSGSGNTIYF
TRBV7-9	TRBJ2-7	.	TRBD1	TGTGCCAGCAGCAAGGGGACAGTTAAAAACTACGAGCAGTACTTC	CASSKGTVKNYEQYF
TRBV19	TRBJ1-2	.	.	TGTGCCAGTAGTATGACCGGGGTAGCTAACTATGGCTACACCTTC	CASSMTGVANYGYTF
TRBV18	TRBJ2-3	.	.	TGTGCCAGCTCACCACCCAACCAGGGCGGTACGCAGTATTTT	CASSPPNQGGTQYF
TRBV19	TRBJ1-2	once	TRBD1	TGTGCCAGTAGCCACAGGGGGCTCGATGGCTACACCTTC	CASSHRGLDGYTF
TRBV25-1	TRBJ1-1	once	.	TGTGCCAGCAGTGGGGACATTAACACTGAAGCTTTCTTT	CASSGDINTEAFF
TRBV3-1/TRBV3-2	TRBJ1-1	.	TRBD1	TGTGCCAGCAGCTTAATCCCGGACAGGGGGACTGAAGCTTTCTTT	CASSLIPDRGTEAFF
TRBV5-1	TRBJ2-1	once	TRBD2	TGCGCCAGCGGGGGGGGTCGCTCCTACAATGAGCAGTTCTTC	CASGGGRSYNEQFF
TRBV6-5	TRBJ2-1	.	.	TGTGCCAGCAGCCGCTCCTACAATGAGCAGTTCTTC	CASSRSYNEQFF
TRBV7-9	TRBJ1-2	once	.	TGTGCCAGCAGCTTACCTAAGTTCTATGGCTACACCTTC	CASSLPKFYGYTF
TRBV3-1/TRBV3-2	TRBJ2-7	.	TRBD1	TGTGCCAGCAGCCGGGACAGGGCCTCCTACGAGCAGTACTTC	CASSRDRASYEQYF
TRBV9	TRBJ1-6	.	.	TGTGCCAGCAGCGTATCTTCGCGCGGGTATAATTCACCCCTCCACTTT	CASSVSSRGYNSPLHF
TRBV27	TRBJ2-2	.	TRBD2	TGTGCCAGCAAACTAGCGGGGGGGAACACCGGGGAGCTGTTTTTT	CASKLAGGNTGELFF
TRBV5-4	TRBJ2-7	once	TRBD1	TGTGCCAGCAGCTTACCCGGGACAGACCTCGCTGAGCAGTACTTC	CASSLPGTDLAEQYF
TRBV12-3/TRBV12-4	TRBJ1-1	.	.	TGTGCCAGCAGTTTGAGGGGGACATTTGAAGCTTTCTTT	CASSLRGTFEAFF
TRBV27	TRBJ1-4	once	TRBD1	TGTGCCAGCAGTGAACAACCCGGGACAGGGGACGAAAAACTGTTTTTT	CASSEQPGTGDEKLFF
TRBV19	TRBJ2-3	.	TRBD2	TGTGCCAGTAGTACCGGGGGGGTATCAGATACGCAGTATTTT	CASSTGGVSDTQYF
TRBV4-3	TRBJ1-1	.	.	TGCGCCAGCAGCCAAGATAGATACTCGAACACTGAAGCTTTCTTT	CASSQDRYSNTEAFF
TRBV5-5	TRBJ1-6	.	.	TGTGCCAGCAGCTTGGCCAGTTCACCCCTCCACTTT	CASSLASSPLHF
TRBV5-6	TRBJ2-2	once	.	TGTGCCAGCAGCCGTGACAGCTTCACCGGGGAGCTGTTTTTT	CASSRDSFTGELFF
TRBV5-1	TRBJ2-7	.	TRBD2	TGCGCCAGCAGCTTGGCCGAGACTCGGGAGGGGACCGAGCAGTACTTC	CASSLAETREGTEQYF
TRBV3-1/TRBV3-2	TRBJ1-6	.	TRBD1	TGTGCCAGCAGCCCCCTCCACAGGGGCCCTAATTCACCCCTCCACTTT	CASSPLHRGPNSPLHF
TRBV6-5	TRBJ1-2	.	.	TGTGCCAGCAGCCCCACAGAGATCTATGGCTACACCTTC	CASSPTEIYGYTF
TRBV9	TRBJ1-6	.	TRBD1	TGTGCCAGCAGCGCCGGACAGGCTGGGAATTCACCCCTCCACTTT	CASSAGQAGNSPLHF
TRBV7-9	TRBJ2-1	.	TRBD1	TGTGCCAGCAGCTTAGATGACAGGGGGATCTACAATGAGCAGTTCTTC	CASSLDDRGIYNEQFF
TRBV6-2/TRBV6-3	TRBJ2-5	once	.	TGTGCCAGCAGTTACCTAGCGTCCCGGACCCAGTACTTC	CASSYLASRTQYF
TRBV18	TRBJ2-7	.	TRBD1	TGTGCCAGCTCACCGGGGGACAGGCCGGCCTACGAGCAGTACTTC	CASSPGDRPAYEQYF
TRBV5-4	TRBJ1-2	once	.	TGTGCCAGCAGCTTCCCGGGACGGGAGGGCTATGGCTACACCTTC	CASSFPGREGYGYTF
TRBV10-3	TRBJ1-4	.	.	TGTGCCATCAGTTTCCAGTCTAATGAAAAACTGTTTTTT	CAISFQSNEKLFF
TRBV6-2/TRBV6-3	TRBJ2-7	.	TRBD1	TGTGCCAGCAGCCGGCCTGGTGCGACAGGGGTTTCCTACGAGCAGTACTTC	CASSRPGATGVSYEQYF
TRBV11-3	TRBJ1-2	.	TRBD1	TGTGCCAGCAGCGCCCTGACAGGGAACTATGGCTACACCTTC	CASSALTGNYGYTF
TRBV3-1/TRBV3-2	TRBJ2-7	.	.	TGTGCCAGCAGCTCAGGGCCCGAGTACGAGCAGTACTTC	CASSSGPEYEQYF
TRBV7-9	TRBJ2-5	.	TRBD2	TGTGCCAGCAGCCCACTAGCGGATCAAGAGACCCAGTACTTC	CASSPLADQETQYF
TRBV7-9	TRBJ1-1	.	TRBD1	TGTGCCAGCTCTGACAGGGAGTCCATGAACACTGAAGCTTTCTTT	CASSDRESMNTEAFF
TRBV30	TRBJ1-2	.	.	TGTGCCTGTCCGCGGGCCAGGGGCATCTATGGCTACACCTTC	CACPRARGIYGYTF
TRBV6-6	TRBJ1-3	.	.	TGTGCCAGCAGTCAGCTGGGGGGCTCTGGAAACACCATATATTTT	CASSQLGGSGNTIYF
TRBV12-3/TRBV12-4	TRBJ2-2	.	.	TGTGCCAGCAGTTTCCTCGACAATGGGGAGCTGTTTTTT	CASSFLDNGELFF
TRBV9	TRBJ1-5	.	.	TGTGCCAGCAGCGTAGGGGCGGGGGCCCAGCCCCAGCATTTT	CASSVGAGAQPQHF
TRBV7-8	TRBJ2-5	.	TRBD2	TGTGCCAGCCGGACGGGGGGACTAGAGACCCAGTACTTC	CASRTGGLETQYF
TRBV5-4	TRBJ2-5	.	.	TGTGCCAGCAGCTTGGAAGGTGGGGCAACCCAGTACTTC	CASSLEGGATQYF
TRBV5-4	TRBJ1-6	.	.	TGTGCCAGCAGCTTCTTACAGGGTTCCTATAATTCACCCCTCCACTTT	CASSFLQGSYNSPLHF
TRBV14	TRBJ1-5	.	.	TGTGCCAGCAGCCAACGGTATCCTTGGAGCAATCAGCCCCAGCATTTT	CASSQRYPWSNQPQHF
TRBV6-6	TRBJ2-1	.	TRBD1	TGTGCGTCTTTGGGGACAGGGGACAATGAGCAGTTCTTC	CASLGTGDNEQFF
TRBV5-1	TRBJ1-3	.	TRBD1	TGCGCCAGCAGCGAACGACAGGGGAATTCTGGAAACACCATATATTTT	CASSERQGNSGNTIYF
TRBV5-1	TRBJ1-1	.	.	TGCGCCAGCAGCTCGTGGAAAGAGGGCACTGAAGCTTTCTTT	CASSSWKEGTEAFF
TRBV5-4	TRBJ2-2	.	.	TGTGCCAGCAGGGACAAGAACACCGGGGAGCTGTTTTTT	CASRDKNTGELFF
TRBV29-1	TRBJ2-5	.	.	TGCAGCGTTGAGGTTCAGTGGGGAGAGGCCCAGTACTTC	CSVEVQWGEAQYF